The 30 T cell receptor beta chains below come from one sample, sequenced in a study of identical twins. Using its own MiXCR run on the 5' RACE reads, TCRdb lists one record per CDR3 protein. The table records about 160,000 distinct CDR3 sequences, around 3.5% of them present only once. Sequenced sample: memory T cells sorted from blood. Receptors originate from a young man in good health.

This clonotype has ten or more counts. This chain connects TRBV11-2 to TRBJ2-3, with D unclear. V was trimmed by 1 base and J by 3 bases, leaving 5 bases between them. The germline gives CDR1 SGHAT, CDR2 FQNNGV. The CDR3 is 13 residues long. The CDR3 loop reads CASSLVETDTQYF. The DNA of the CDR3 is TGTGCCAGCAGCTTAGTTGAGACAGATACGCAGTATTTT.

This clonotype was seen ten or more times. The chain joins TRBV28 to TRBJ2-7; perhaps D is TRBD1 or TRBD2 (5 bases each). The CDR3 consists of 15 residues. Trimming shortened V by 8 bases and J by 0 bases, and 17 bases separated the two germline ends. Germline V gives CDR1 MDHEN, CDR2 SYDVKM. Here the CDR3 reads CASVPWGPTSYEQYF. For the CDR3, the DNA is TGTGCCAGCGTACCCTGGGGACCGACCTCCTACGAGCAGTACTTC.

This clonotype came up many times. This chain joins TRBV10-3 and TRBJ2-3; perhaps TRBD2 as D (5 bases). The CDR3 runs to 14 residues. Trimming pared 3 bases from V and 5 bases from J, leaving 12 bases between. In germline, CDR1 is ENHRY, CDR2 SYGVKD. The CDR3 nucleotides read TGTGCCATCAGTGAAAACTACGAGGGAGATACGCAGTATTTT. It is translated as CAISENYEGDTQYF.

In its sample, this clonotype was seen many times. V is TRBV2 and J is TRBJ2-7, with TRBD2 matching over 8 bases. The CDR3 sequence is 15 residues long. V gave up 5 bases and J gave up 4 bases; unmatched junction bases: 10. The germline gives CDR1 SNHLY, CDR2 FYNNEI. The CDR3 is CASSLSGITPYEQYV. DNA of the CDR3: TGTGCCAGCAGTCTTAGCGGGATCACTCCTTACGAGCAGTACGTC.

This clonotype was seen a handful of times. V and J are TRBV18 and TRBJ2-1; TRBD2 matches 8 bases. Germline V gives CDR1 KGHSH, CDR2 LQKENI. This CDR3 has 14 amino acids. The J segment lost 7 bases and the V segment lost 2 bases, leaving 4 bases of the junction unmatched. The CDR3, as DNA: TGTGCCAGCTCACCAAGCGGGAGTAGGAATGAGCAGTTCTTC. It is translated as CASSPSGSRNEQFF.

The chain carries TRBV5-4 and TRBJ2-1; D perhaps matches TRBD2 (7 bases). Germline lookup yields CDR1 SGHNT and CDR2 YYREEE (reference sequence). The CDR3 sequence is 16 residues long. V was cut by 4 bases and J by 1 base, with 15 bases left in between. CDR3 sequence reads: CASSTGGGVSYNEQFF. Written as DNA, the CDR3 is TGTGCCAGCAGCACGGGGGGCGGGGTATCCTACAATGAGCAGTTCTTC.

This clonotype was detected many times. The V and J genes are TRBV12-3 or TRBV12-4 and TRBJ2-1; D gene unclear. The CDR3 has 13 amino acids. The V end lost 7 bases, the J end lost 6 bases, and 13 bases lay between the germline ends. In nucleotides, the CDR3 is TGTGCCAGCACAGGACCGCAAGTCAATGAGCAGTTCTTC. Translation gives CASTGPQVNEQFF.

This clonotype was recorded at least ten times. The CDR3, as DNA: TGTGCCAGCAGCTTTGGCACCGGAAGAGGTATGGAAGGCTACACCTTC. Protein product: CASSFGTGRGMEGYTF. The chain couples TRBV7-8 to TRBJ1-2; no firm D call. The V gene's germline CDR1 is SGHVS and CDR2 FQNEAQ. V lost 3 bases and J 8 bases, leaving 22 bases between the germline ends. This CDR3 region has 16 residues.

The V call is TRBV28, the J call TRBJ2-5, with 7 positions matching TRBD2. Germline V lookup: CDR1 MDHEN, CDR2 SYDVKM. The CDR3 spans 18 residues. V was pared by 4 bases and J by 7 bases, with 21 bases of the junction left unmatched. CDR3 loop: CASSSHRTRTNARGTQYF. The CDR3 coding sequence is TGTGCCAGCAGTTCACACCGGACTAGGACTAACGCGAGGGGGACCCAGTACTTC.

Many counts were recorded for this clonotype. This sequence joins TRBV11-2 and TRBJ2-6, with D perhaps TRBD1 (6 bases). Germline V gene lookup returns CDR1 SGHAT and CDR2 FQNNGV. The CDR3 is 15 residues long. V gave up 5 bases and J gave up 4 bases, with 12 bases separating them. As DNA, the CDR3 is TGTGCCAGCAGCAACTACAGGGAAGGGGCCAACGTCCTGACTTTC. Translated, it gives CASSNYREGANVLTF.

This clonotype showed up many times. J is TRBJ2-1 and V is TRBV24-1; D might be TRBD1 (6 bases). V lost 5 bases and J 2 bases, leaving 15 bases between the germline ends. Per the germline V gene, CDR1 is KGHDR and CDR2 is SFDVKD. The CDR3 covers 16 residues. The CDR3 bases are TGTGCCACCAGTGGAATAGGGGACAAGACCTACAATGAGCAGTTCTTC. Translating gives CATSGIGDKTYNEQFF.

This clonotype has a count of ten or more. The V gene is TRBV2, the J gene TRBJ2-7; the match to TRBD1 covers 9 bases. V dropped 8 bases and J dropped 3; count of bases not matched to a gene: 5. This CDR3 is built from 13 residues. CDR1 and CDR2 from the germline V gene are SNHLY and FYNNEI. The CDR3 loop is CASGGQGSYEQYF. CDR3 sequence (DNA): TGTGCCAGCGGGGGACAGGGAAGCTACGAGCAGTACTTC.

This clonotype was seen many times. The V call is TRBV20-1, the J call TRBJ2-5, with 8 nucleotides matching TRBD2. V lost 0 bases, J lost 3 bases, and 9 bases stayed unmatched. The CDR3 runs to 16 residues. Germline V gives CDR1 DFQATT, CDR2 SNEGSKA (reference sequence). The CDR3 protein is CSARDTTTSGKETQYF. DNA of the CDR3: TGCAGTGCTAGAGACACCACAACTAGCGGAAAAGAGACCCAGTACTTC.

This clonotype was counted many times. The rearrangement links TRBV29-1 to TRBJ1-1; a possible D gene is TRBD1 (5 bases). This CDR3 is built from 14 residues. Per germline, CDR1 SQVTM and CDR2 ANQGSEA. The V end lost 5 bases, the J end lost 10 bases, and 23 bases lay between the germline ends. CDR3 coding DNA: TGCAGCGTTCTTCCTGACAGTTCCGCCCCGGCAGCTTTCTTT. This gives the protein CSVLPDSSAPAAFF.

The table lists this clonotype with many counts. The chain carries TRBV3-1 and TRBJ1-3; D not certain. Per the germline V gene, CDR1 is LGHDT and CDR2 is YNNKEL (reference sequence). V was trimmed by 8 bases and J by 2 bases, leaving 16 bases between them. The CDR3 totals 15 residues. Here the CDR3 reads CASAKDFIAGNTIYF. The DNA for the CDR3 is TGTGCCAGCGCGAAAGACTTCATAGCTGGAAACACCATATATTTT.

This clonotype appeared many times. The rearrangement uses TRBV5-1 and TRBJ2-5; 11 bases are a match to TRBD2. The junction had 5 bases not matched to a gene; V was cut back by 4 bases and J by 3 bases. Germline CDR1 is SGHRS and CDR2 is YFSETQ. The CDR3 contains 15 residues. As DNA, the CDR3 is TGCGCCAGCAGCCACGGGACTAGCGGCGAAGAGACCCAGTACTTC. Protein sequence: CASSHGTSGEETQYF.

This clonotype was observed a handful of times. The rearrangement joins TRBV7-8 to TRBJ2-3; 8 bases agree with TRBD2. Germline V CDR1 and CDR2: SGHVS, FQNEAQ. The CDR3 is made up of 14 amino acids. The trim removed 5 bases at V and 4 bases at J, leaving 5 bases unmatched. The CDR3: CASSPGGRPDTQYF. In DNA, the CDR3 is TGTGCCAGCAGCCCGGGGGGGAGACCAGATACGCAGTATTTT.

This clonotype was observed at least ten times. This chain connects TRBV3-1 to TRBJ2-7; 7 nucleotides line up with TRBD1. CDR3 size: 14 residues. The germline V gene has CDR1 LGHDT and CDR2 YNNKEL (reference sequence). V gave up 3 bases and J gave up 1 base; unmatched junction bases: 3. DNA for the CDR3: TGTGCCAGCAGCCAGCACAGGGGATCCTACGAGCAGTACTTC. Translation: CASSQHRGSYEQYF.

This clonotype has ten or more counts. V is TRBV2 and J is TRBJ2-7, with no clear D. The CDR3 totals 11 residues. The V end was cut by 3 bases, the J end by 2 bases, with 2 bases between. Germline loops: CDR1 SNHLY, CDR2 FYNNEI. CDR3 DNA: TGTGCCAGCAGTGACACCTACGAGCAGTACGTC. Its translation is CASSDTYEQYV.

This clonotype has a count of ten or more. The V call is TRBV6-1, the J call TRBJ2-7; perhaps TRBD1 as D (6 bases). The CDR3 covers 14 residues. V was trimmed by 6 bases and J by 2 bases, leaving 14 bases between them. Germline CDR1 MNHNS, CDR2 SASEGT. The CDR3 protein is CASSRFTGTYEQYF. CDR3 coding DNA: TGTGCCAGCAGCCGTTTCACAGGGACCTACGAGCAGTACTTC.

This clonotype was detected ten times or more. For the CDR3, the DNA is TGCAGCGTTGAAGGGCCCCAGGGGGCGCGCGAAAAACTGTTTTTT. Residues: CSVEGPQGAREKLFF. The V call is TRBV29-1, the J call TRBJ1-4, with TRBD1 matching over 8 bases. This CDR3 is built from 15 residues. After removal of 1 base from V and 8 bases from J, the junction contained 9 bases not matched to a gene. Germline V gives CDR1 SQVTM, CDR2 ANQGSEA.

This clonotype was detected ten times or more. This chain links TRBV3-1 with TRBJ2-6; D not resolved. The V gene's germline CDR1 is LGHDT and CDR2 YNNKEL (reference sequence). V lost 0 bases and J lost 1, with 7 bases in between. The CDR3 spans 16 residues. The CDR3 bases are TGTGCCAGCAGCCAAGAATCGGAGTCTGGGGCCAACGTCCTGACTTTC. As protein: CASSQESESGANVLTF.

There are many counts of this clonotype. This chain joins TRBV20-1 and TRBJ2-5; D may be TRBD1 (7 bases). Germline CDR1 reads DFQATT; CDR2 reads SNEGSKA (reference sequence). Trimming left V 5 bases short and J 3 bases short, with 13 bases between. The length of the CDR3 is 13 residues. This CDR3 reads CSAAGQYKETQYF. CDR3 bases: TGCAGTGCTGCGGGACAGTACAAAGAGACCCAGTACTTC.

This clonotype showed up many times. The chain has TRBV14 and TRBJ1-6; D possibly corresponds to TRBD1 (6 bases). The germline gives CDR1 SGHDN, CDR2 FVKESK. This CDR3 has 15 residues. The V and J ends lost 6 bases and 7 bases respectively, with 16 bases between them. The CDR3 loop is CASREGGLWNSPLHF. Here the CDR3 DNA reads TGTGCCAGCAGGGAAGGGGGGCTTTGGAATTCACCCCTCCACTTT.

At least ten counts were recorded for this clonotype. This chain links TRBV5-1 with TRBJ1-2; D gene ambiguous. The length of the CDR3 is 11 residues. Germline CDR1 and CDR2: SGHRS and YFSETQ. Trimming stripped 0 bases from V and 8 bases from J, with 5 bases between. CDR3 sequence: CASSLEGGYTF. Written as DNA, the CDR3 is TGCGCCAGCAGCTTGGAAGGCGGCTACACCTTC.

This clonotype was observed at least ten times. The CDR3 DNA is TGTGCCATCAGAGGAGGGCCCCGAAGCTCTGGAAACACCATATATTTT. Protein product: CAIRGGPRSSGNTIYF. This sequence joins TRBV10-3 and TRBJ1-3, with unresolved D. CDR1 is ENHRY and CDR2 is SYGVKD in the germline V gene. V shed 6 bases and J shed 0 bases, with 15 bases lying between them. The CDR3 has 16 amino acids.

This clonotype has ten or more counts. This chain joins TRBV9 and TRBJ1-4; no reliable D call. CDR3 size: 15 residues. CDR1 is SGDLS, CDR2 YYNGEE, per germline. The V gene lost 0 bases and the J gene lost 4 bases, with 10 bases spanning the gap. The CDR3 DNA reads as TGTGCCAGCAGCGTAGGCGTTGCGGTTAATGAAAAACTGTTTTTT. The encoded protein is CASSVGVAVNEKLFF.

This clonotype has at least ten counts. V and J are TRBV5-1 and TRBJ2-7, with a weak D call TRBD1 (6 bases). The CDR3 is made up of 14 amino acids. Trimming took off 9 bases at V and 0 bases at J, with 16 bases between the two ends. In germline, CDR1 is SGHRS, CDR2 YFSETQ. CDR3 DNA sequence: TGCGCCACCAAGACAGGACCCTCCTCCTACGAGCAGTACGTC. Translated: CATKTGPSSYEQYV.

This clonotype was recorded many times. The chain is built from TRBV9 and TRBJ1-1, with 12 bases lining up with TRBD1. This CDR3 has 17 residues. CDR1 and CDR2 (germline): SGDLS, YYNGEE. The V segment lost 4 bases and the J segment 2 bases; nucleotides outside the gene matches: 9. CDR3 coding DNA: TGTGCCAGCAGCCCATTCCCGGGACAGGGGGCAAACACTGAAGCTTTCTTT. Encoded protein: CASSPFPGQGANTEAFF.

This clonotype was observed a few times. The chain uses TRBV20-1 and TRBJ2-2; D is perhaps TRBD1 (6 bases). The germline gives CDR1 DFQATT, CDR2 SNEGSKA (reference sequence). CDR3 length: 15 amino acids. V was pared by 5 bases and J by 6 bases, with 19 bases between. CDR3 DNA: TGCAGTGCTGGGGAACAGGGAAGGGCGGCCGGGGAGCTGTTTTTT. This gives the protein CSAGEQGRAAGELFF.